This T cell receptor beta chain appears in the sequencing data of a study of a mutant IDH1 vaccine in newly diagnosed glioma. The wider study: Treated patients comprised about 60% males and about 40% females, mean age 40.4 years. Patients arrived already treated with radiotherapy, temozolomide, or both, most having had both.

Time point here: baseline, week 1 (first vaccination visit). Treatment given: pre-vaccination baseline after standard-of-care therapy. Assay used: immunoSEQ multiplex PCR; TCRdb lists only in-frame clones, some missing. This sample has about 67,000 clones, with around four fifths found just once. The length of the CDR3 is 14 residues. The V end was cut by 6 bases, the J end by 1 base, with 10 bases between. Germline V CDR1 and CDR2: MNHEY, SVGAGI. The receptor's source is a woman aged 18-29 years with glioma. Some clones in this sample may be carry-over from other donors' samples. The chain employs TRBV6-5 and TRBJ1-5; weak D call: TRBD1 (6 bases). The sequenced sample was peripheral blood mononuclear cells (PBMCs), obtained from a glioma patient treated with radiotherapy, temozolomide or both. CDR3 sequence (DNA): TGTGCCAGCAGACAGGGTGTGAGCAATCAGCCCCAGCATTTT. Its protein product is CASRQGVSNQPQHF.